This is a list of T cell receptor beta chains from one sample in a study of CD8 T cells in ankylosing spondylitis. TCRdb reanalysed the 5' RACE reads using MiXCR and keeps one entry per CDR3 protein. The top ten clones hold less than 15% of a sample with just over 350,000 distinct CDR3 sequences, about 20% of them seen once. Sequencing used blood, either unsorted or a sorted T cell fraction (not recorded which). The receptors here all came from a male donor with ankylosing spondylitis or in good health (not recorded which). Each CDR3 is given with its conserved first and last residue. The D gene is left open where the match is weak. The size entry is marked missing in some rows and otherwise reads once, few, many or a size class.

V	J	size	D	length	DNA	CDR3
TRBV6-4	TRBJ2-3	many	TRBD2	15	TGTGCCAGCAGTGGAGTATCGGGGGGGCCAGATACGCAGTATTTT	CASSGVSGGPDTQYF
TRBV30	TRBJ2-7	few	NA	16	TGTGCCTGGCATGGCCCCACACCCACACGCTCCTACGAGCAGTACTTC	CAWHGPTPTRSYEQYF
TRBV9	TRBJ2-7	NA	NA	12	TGTGCCAGCAGCGTAGATATAGGGGAGCAGTACTTC	CASSVDIGEQYF
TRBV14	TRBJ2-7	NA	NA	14	TGTGCCAGCAGCCAAGAAAGCAGGGCCTACGAGCAGTACTTC	CASSQESRAYEQYF
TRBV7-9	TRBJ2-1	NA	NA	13	TGTGCCAGCAGCCCTCTTGGGTGGAATGAGCAGTTCTTC	CASSPLGWNEQFF
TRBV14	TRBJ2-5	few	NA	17	TGTGCCAGCAGCCAAGAATTTTCACAGACCGGCCAAGAGACCCAGTACTTC	CASSQEFSQTGQETQYF
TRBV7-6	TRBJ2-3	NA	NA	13	TGTGCCAGCAGCCATCCCCCCACAGATACGCAGTATTTT	CASSHPPTDTQYF
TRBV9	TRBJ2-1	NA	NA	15	TGTGCCAGCAGCGTAGTGGCAGGGATTTACAATGAGCAGTTCTTC	CASSVVAGIYNEQFF
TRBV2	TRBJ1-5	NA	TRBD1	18	TGTGCCAGCAGTGTCCAGAGGGGCCAGGGGGCAAGCAATCAGCCCCAGCATTTT	CASSVQRGQGASNQPQHF
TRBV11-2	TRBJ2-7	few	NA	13	TGTGCCAGCAGCTTTTCGTCTTTCTACGAGCAGTACTTC	CASSFSSFYEQYF
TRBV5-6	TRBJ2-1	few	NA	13	TGTGCCAGCAGCTACCTCGGTGACAATGAGCAGTTCTTC	CASSYLGDNEQFF
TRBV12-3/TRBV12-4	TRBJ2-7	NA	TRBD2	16	TGTGCCAGCAGTTTAGTGGCTAGCGGGGACCCCCACGAGCAGTACTTC	CASSLVASGDPHEQYF
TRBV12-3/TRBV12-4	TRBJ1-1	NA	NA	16	TGTGCCAGCAGTTTAAGGGCAGGGGAGGGGAACACTGAAGCTTTCTTT	CASSLRAGEGNTEAFF
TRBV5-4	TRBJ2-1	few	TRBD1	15	TGTGCCAGCAGCACCACAGGGGGCTCCTACAATGAGCAGTTCTTC	CASSTTGGSYNEQFF
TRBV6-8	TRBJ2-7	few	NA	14	TGTGCCAGCAGTTCAGGTACAGGTCCCAACGAGCAGTACTTC	CASSSGTGPNEQYF
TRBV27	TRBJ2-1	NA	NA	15	TGTGCCAGCAGTCCTTTAAGGGGAGTCTGGAATGAGCAGTTCTTC	CASSPLRGVWNEQFF